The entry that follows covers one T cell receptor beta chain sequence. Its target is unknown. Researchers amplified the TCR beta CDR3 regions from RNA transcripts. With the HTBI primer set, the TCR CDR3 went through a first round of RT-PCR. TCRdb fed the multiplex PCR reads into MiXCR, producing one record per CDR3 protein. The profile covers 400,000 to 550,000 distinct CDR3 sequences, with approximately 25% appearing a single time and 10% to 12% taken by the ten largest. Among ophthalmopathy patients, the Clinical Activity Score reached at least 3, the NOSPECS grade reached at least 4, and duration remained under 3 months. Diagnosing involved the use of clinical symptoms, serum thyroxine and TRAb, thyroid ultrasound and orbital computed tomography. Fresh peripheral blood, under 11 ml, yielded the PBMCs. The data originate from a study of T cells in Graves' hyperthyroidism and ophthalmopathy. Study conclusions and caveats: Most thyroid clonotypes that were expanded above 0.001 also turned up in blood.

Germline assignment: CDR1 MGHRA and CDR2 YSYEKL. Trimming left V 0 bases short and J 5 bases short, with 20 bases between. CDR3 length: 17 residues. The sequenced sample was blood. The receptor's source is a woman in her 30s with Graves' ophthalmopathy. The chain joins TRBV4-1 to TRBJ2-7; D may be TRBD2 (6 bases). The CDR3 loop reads CASSQEGGGVKRDEQYF. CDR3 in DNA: TGCGCCAGCAGCCAAGAGGGAGGAGGCGTTAAGAGGGACGAGCAGTACTTC.